This T cell receptor (beta chain) derives from a study of cytotoxic CD8 clonotypes in ibrutinib-treated CLL. Study outcomes and limitations: Baseline-level clonality went beyond age-matched healthy donors and moved in step with circulating CD8+ T-cell counts.

Concerning this clone itself: Its antigen is currently unknown.

Sequencing was performed with immunoSEQ multiplex PCR; in TCRdb, only in-frame clones are kept and a portion is missing. The table shows 90,000 to 100,000 clones, with 70% to 80% occurring only once. The V gene end was trimmed by 8 bases and the J gene end by 6 bases; junction bases not matched to a gene: 7. The CDR3 runs to 14 residues. CDR1 and CDR2 from the germline V gene are ENHRY and SYGVKD. V gene TRBV10-3 combines with J gene TRBJ2-1; the match to TRBD1 covers 10 bases. The receptor was derived from a human donor with chronic lymphocytic leukemia. The material was PBMCs, obtained after 12 months of ibrutinib treatment. DNA for the CDR3: TGTGCCATCTCCGGGACAGGGGATGGCAATGAGCAGTTCTTC. Its translation is CAISGTGDGNEQFF.